A single sample is the source of the 28 T cell receptor beta chains below, sequenced in a study of T cells of healthy individuals. TCRdb itself ran the 5' RACE reads through MiXCR, one entry per CDR3 protein. The table shows fewer than 90,000 distinct CDR3 sequences, with roughly 5% occurring only once. The receptors shown here come from a female donor in good health.

This clonotype was seen repeatedly, ten times or more. The V and J genes are TRBV6-6 and TRBJ1-1, with 7 nucleotides matching TRBD1. The J segment lost 4 bases and the V segment lost 6 bases, leaving 8 bases of the junction unmatched. Looked up from germline, CDR1 is MNHNY and CDR2 is SVGAGI (reference sequence). CDR3 size: 14 residues. This CDR3 is CASRWEGASTEAFF. The CDR3 DNA follows: TGTGCCAGCAGATGGGAGGGGGCGAGCACTGAAGCTTTCTTT.

This clonotype has ten or more counts. The DNA for the CDR3 is TGTGCCATCAGTGGGAGTCGAAACCTGAACACTGAAGCTTTCTTT. Residues: CAISGSRNLNTEAFF. The chain combines TRBV10-3 with TRBJ1-1; unclear D gene. Germline V lookup: CDR1 ENHRY, CDR2 SYGVKD. Trimming shortened V by 4 bases and J by 0 bases, and 12 bases separated the two germline ends. This CDR3 is built from 15 residues.

This clonotype was observed many times. This chain links TRBV4-2 with TRBJ2-5, with D possibly TRBD1 on 6 matching bases. The CDR3 consists of 15 residues. Germline values: CDR1 LGHNA, CDR2 YNFKEQ. V gave up 1 base and J gave up 0 bases, with 9 bases separating them. DNA for the CDR3: TGTGCCAGCAGCCAAGGCGCAGGGGACCAAGAGACCCAGTACTTC. Translation: CASSQGAGDQETQYF.

This clonotype was found many times. The rearrangement joins TRBV20-1 to TRBJ2-6, with D perhaps matching TRBD2 (6 bases). CDR3 length: 15 residues. Germline lookup yields CDR1 DFQATT and CDR2 SNEGSKA (reference sequence). V dropped 5 bases and J dropped 0 bases, with 11 bases sitting between them. The chain's CDR3 is CSALRTISGANVLTF. Written as DNA, the CDR3 is TGCAGTGCTCTTCGGACTATCTCTGGGGCCAACGTCCTGACTTTC.

This clonotype appeared many times. J is TRBJ2-3 and V is TRBV20-1; D call uncertain. CDR1 DFQATT and CDR2 SNEGSKA come from the germline V gene (reference sequence). Trimming took 0 bases from V and 1 from J, leaving 11 bases between them. The CDR3 contains 15 residues. In DNA form, the CDR3 reads TGCAGTGCTAGAGATTTCAGGAAAGGCACAGATACGCAGTATTTT. It codes for CSARDFRKGTDTQYF.

This clonotype was detected a few times. The V call is TRBV12-3 or TRBV12-4, the J call TRBJ2-2, with 11 bases lining up with TRBD2. Losses at the gene ends were 5 bases for V and 2 bases for J; bases not matched to a gene: 1. There are 15 residues in the CDR3. CDR3 nucleotides: TGTGCCAGCAGTGGGACTAGCGGAAACACCGGGGAGCTGTTTTTT. Translation: CASSGTSGNTGELFF.

This clonotype was counted only a few times. The gene calls are TRBV18 and TRBJ1-1, with D hard to call. Trimming removed 2 bases from V and 7 bases from J, with 8 bases in between. Germline lookup yields CDR1 KGHSH and CDR2 LQKENI. There are 12 residues in the CDR3. CDR3 nucleotides: TGTGCCAGCTCACCAGGGCGACTTGAAGCTTTCTTT. Residues: CASSPGRLEAFF. Filled out from reference TRBV18 and TRBJ1-1, the complete variable domain reads NAGVMQNPRHLVRRRGQEARLRCSPMKGHSHVYWYRQLPEEGLKFMVYLQKENIIDESGMPKERFSAEFPKEGPSILRIQQVVRGDSAAYFCASSPGRLEAFFGQGTRLTVV.

The sample holds many counts of this clonotype. J is TRBJ1-2 and V is TRBV5-1; D gene unclear. Germline loops: CDR1 SGHRS, CDR2 YFSETQ. The CDR3 is 14 residues long. V lost 1 base to trimming and J lost 2 bases, with 9 bases between them. The CDR3 is CASSLSAENYGYTF. DNA of the CDR3: TGCGCCAGCAGCTTGTCAGCAGAAAACTATGGCTACACCTTC.

This clonotype was observed a few times. The rearrangement joins TRBV3-1 to TRBJ1-5; a weak D match, TRBD1 (5 bases). CDR3 length: 12 amino acids. Germline values: CDR1 LGHDT, CDR2 YNNKEL (reference sequence). The V end lost 3 bases, the J end lost 7 bases, and 7 bases lay between the germline ends. The CDR3 nucleotides read TGTGCCAGCAGCCAGGGGCACCAGCCCCAGCATTTT. This translates into CASSQGHQPQHF.

V and J are TRBV18 and TRBJ2-7; D unclear. Trimming pared 3 bases from V and 3 bases from J, leaving 9 bases between. Germline V lookup: CDR1 KGHSH, CDR2 LQKENI. The CDR3 contains 13 residues. In DNA form, the CDR3 reads TGTGCCAGCTCACCCTCTCCAGACTACGAGCAGTACTTC. It encodes CASSPSPDYEQYF.

This clonotype showed up just a few times. V gene TRBV7-9 combines with J gene TRBJ1-1, with 7 positions matching TRBD1. V dropped 5 bases and J dropped 5; count of bases not matched to a gene: 8. The CDR3 is made up of 14 amino acids. Germline V gives CDR1 SEHNR, CDR2 FQNEAQ (reference sequence). CDR3: CASSRRQGATEAFF. As DNA, the CDR3 is TGTGCCAGCAGCCGGCGACAGGGCGCAACTGAAGCTTTCTTT.

Only a few counts were recorded for this clonotype. This chain connects TRBV25-1 to TRBJ2-6, with TRBD1 matching over 11 bases. The germline V gene encodes CDR1 MGHDK and CDR2 SYGVNS. The CDR3 covers 17 residues. V was clipped by 8 bases and J by 2 bases; unmatched bases: 8. The CDR3 spells CASQTDRGRAGANVLTF. The CDR3 region has the DNA TGTGCCAGCCAGACGGACAGGGGGCGGGCTGGGGCCAACGTCCTGACTTTC.

As DNA, the CDR3 is TGCGCCAGCAGCGCGGGACTAGCGGGAGGTAATGAGCAGTTCTTC. Amino acid sequence: CASSAGLAGGNEQFF. The rearrangement uses TRBV5-1 and TRBJ2-1; TRBD2 agrees at 15 bases. CDR3 size: 15 residues. The junction had 3 bases not matched to a gene; V was cut back by 4 bases and J by 7 bases. CDR1 SGHRS and CDR2 YFSETQ come from the germline V gene.

This clonotype has a handful of counts. The gene calls are TRBV6-2 or TRBV6-3 and TRBJ2-7, with 8 bases matching TRBD1. CDR1 is MNHEY, CDR2 SVGEGT, per germline. The CDR3 consists of 15 residues. Germline trimming cut 6 bases from V and 5 bases from J; bases unmatched to any gene: 12. The CDR3 is CASSPNYRGSDEQYF. For the CDR3, the DNA is TGTGCCAGCAGCCCAAACTACAGGGGGTCGGACGAGCAGTACTTC.

This clonotype was seen many times. The chain couples TRBV7-9 to TRBJ2-7; 7 positions match TRBD2. With 5 bases clipped from V and 3 bases from J, the junction kept 10 bases outside the gene matches. From germline, CDR1 is SEHNR and CDR2 FQNEAQ (reference sequence). The CDR3 is 15 amino acids. The CDR3 sequence is CASSPWEGAVYEQYF. DNA for the CDR3: TGTGCCAGCAGCCCCTGGGAGGGAGCGGTCTACGAGCAGTACTTC.

This chain uses TRBV2 with TRBJ2-7, with TRBD1 identical over 10 bases. Trimming removed 5 bases from V and 5 bases from J; junction bases left unmatched: 6. CDR3 length: 14 amino acids. Germline V CDR1 and CDR2: SNHLY, FYNNEI. The CDR3: CASSPDRGIHEQYF. Written as DNA, the CDR3 is TGTGCCAGCAGTCCGGACAGGGGGATCCACGAGCAGTACTTC.

The rearrangement joins TRBV7-9 to TRBJ2-7; D is perhaps TRBD2 (6 bases). Trimming cost V 0 bases and J 0 bases, with 12 bases left between them. The CDR3 contains 16 residues. Looked up from germline, CDR1 is SEHNR and CDR2 is FQNEAQ (reference sequence). CDR3 protein: CASSLALTRSSYEQYF. For the CDR3, the DNA is TGTGCCAGCAGCTTAGCCTTGACTAGAAGCTCCTACGAGCAGTACTTC.

This clonotype was found many times. This sequence joins TRBV12-3 or TRBV12-4 and TRBJ2-5; D is possibly TRBD1 (5 bases). V was shortened by 7 bases and J by 1 base, with 10 bases between the two germline ends. The CDR3 has 13 amino acids. The CDR3 sequence is CASTRQPQETQYF. As DNA, the CDR3 is TGTGCCAGCACCCGACAGCCCCAAGAGACCCAGTACTTC.

The rearrangement links TRBV9 to TRBJ1-4, with D tentatively TRBD1 (6 bases). This CDR3 contains 16 residues. Trimming cost V 4 bases and J 8 bases, with 21 bases left between them. Germline-derived CDR1 and CDR2 are SGDLS and YYNGEE. In DNA, the CDR3 is TGTGCCAGCAGCCCCTCCGGGTGGGGGCTTAAGGAAAAACTGTTTTTT. Protein product: CASSPSGWGLKEKLFF. The full variable domain, its missing parts supplied by reference TRBV9 and TRBJ1-4, is DSGVTQTPKHLITATGQRVTLRCSPRSGDLSVYWYQQSLDQGLQFLIQYYNGEERAKGNILERFSAQQFPDLHSELNLSSLELGDSALYFCASSPSGWGLKEKLFFGSGTQLSVL.

This clonotype was seen repeatedly, ten times or more. This chain connects TRBV4-2 to TRBJ2-7, with D perhaps assigned TRBD1 or TRBD2 (5 bases each). This CDR3 is built from 15 residues. Germline V gene sequence: CDR1 LGHNA, CDR2 YNFKEQ. Trimming cost V 7 bases and J 1 base, with 17 bases left between them. The CDR3 loop is CASNERADTSYEQYF. The CDR3 region has the DNA TGTGCCAGCAACGAACGAGCGGACACTTCCTACGAGCAGTACTTC.

The J gene is TRBJ1-5, the V gene TRBV4-1; no clear D. Germline V gives CDR1 MGHRA, CDR2 YSYEKL. With 0 bases removed from V and 7 bases from J, the gap between germline ends came to 7 bases. The CDR3 extends over 13 amino acids. CDR3 nucleotide sequence: TGCGCCAGCAGCCAAGATGGGTACCAGCCCCAGCATTTT. Translation: CASSQDGYQPQHF.

This clonotype was recorded many times. V gene TRBV9 combines with J gene TRBJ1-1; the match to TRBD1 covers 7 bases. Unmatched junction bases numbered 6, after V lost 3 bases and J lost 7 bases. CDR3 size: 13 residues. Germline CDR1 is SGDLS and CDR2 is YYNGEE. The CDR3 coding sequence is TGTGCCAGCAGCGAGGGGACAGTTGGTGAAGCTTTCTTT. This sequence encodes CASSEGTVGEAFF.

The chain employs TRBV29-1 and TRBJ1-2; D is ambiguous. CDR3 length: 13 amino acids. V was pared by 4 bases and J by 3 bases, with 12 bases between. Germline values: CDR1 SQVTM, CDR2 ANQGSEA. CDR3 in amino acids: CSVVRVQDYGYTF. The CDR3 nucleotides read TGCAGCGTTGTCCGGGTCCAGGACTATGGCTACACCTTC.

This clonotype was detected many times. The rearrangement links TRBV6-5 to TRBJ2-3; TRBD2 might be the D (6 bases). V gave up 3 bases and J gave up 1 base, with 17 bases separating them. This CDR3 has 17 amino acids. CDR1 and CDR2 (germline): MNHEY, SVGAGI. In nucleotides, the CDR3 is TGTGCCAGCAGTTATAACCCACCGGGACTTCGCACAGATACGCAGTATTTT. It specifies CASSYNPPGLRTDTQYF.

There are many counts of this clonotype. The chain joins TRBV9 to TRBJ1-1; no definite D call. CDR1 SGDLS and CDR2 YYNGEE come from the germline V gene. Trimming removed 0 bases at V and 4 bases at J, with 10 bases between. The CDR3 is made up of 14 amino acids. In DNA form, the CDR3 reads TGTGCCAGCAGCGTAGTAAGGAGAACCACTGAAGCTTTCTTT. This encodes CASSVVRRTTEAFF.

This clonotype was picked up many times. The chain has TRBV7-2 and TRBJ2-3; 8 nucleotides align to TRBD2. J gave up 5 bases and V 0 bases, and 7 bases lay outside the gene matches. This CDR3 region has 16 residues. CDR1 and CDR2 from the germline V gene are SGHTA and FQGNSA. The CDR3 DNA reads as TGTGCCAGCAGCTTAGCCCCGGGAGGGCTTGGAGATACGCAGTATTTT. Translating gives CASSLAPGGLGDTQYF.

In its sample, this clonotype was seen many times. The chain links TRBV3-1 to TRBJ2-1; D gene unclear. CDR1 and CDR2 (germline): LGHDT, YNNKEL (reference sequence). The CDR3 extends over 14 amino acids. V lost 1 base and J lost 8, with 12 bases in between. DNA of the CDR3: TGTGCCAGCAGCCAAGGAGTTCATGCATATGAGCAGTTCTTC. Its translation: CASSQGVHAYEQFF.

The V call is TRBV12-3 or TRBV12-4, the J call TRBJ2-1, with D perhaps given as TRBD1 or TRBD2 (5 bases each). Between the trimmed V and J ends, which lost 5 bases and 7 bases, there was a span of 18 bases. The CDR3 length is 15 residues. CDR3 amino acids: CASSQGLSSGNEQFF. The CDR3 DNA reads as TGTGCCAGCAGTCAGGGTCTTAGTTCGGGGAATGAGCAGTTCTTC.